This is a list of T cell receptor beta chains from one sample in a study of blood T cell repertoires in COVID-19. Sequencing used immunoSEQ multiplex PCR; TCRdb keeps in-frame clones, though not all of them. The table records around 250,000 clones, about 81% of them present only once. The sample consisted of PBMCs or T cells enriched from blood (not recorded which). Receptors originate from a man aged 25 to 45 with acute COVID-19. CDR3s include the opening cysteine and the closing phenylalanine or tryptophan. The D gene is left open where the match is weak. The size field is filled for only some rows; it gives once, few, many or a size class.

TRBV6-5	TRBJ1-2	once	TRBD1	CASRSTGNYGYTF	TGTGCCAGCAGGTCGACAGGGAATTATGGCTACACCTTC
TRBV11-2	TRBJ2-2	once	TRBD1	CASSRDRNTGELFF	TGTGCCAGCAGCCGGGACAGGAACACCGGGGAGCTGTTTTTT
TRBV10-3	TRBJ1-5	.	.	CAISEGGENQPQHF	TGTGCCATCAGTGAAGGGGGGGAAAATCAGCCCCAGCATTTT
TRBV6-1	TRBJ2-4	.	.	CASSERHQKNIQYF	TGTGCCAGCAGTGAAAGACATCAAAAAAACATTCAGTACTTC
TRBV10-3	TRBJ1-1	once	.	CAISRASGPEMNTEAFF	TGTGCCATCAGTCGAGCGAGTGGTCCAGAGATGAACACTGAAGCTTTCTTT
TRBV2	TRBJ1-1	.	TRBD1	CASRLGGQTEAFF	TGTGCCAGCAGGCTTGGGGGACAGACTGAAGCTTTCTTT
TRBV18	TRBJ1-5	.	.	CASSPIVQGSNQPQHF	TGTGCCAGCTCACCAATCGTCCAGGGCAGCAATCAGCCCCAGCATTTT
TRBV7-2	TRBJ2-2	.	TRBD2	CASRRTSGRAGLAGELFF	TGTGCCAGCAGGCGGACTAGCGGGAGGGCCGGGTTAGCCGGGGAGCTGTTTTTT
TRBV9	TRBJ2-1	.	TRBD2	CASSVDSGTRNEQFF	TGTGCCAGCAGCGTAGACTCTGGGACTAGGAATGAGCAGTTCTTC
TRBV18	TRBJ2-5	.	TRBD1	CASSPGAGGERTQYF	TGTGCCAGCTCGCCAGGGGCAGGGGGCGAAAGGACCCAGTACTTC
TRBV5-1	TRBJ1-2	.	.	CASSRGYQRDGYTF	TGTGCCAGCAGCAGGGGATACCAACGGGATGGCTACACCTTC
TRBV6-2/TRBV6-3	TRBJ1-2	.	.	CASTPTGGVRYGYTF	TGTGCCAGCACCCCCACGGGGGGAGTCCGGTATGGCTACACCTTC
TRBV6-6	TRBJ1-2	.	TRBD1	CASSYRQGNYGYTF	TGTGCCAGCAGTTATAGACAGGGTAATTATGGCTACACCTTC
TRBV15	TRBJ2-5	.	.	CATSRDYRQGGRETQYF	TGTGCCACCAGCAGAGATTACCGGCAGGGTGGCCGAGAGACCCAGTACTTC
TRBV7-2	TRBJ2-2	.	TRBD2	CASSWGLAGVKNTGELFF	TGTGCCAGCAGCTGGGGACTAGCGGGAGTGAAGAACACCGGGGAGCTGTTTTTT
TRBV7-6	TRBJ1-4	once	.	CASSFIQGGNEKLFF	TGTGCCAGCAGCTTCATTCAGGGAGGCAATGAAAAACTGTTTTTT
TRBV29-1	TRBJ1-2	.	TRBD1	CSVGVRGNYGYTF	TGCAGCGTAGGGGTCAGGGGGAACTATGGCTACACCTTC
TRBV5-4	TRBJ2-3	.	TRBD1	CASRVTGGNDTQYF	TGTGCCAGCAGGGTGACAGGGGGCAACGATACGCAGTATTTT
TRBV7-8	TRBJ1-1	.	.	CASGIGGNTEAFF	TGTGCCAGCGGAATTGGAGGGAACACTGAAGCTTTCTTT
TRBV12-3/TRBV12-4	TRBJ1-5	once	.	CASSQGLAQPQHF	TGTGCCAGCAGCCAAGGACTGGCTCAGCCCCAGCATTTT
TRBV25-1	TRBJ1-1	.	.	CASVGLMNTEAFF	TGTGCCAGCGTGGGGCTAATGAACACTGAAGCTTTCTTT
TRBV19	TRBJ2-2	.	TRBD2	CASKRGLADHSLNTGELFF	TGTGCCAGTAAAAGGGGACTAGCGGATCACTCCCTGAACACCGGGGAGCTGTTTTTT
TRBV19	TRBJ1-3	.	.	CASSIVASSGNTIYF	TGTGCCAGTAGTATTGTGGCTAGCTCTGGAAACACCATATATTTT
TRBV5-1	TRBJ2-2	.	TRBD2	CASSRLAVTGELFF	TGTGCCAGCAGCCGACTAGCGGTTACCGGGGAGCTGTTTTTT
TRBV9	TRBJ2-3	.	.	CASSLNPQAGPVTDTQYF	TGTGCCAGCAGCCTAAACCCCCAGGCGGGGCCCGTCACAGATACGCAGTATTTT
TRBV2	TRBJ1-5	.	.	CASSLEVGQPQHF	TGTGCCAGCTCCCTGGAGGTTGGGCAGCCCCAGCATTTT
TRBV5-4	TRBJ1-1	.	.	CASTSGGRNTEAFF	TGTGCCAGCACCTCTGGCGGCCGAAACACTGAAGCTTTCTTT
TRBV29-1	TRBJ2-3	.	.	CSVEGYSKDTQYF	TGCAGCGTTGAAGGGTATAGCAAAGATACGCAGTATTTT
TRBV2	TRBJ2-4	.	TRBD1	CASGTGLDIQYF	TGTGCCAGCGGGACAGGGCTAGACATTCAGTACTTC
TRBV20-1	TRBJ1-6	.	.	CSASRGNNSPLHF	TGCAGTGCTAGTAGGGGAAATAATTCACCCCTCCACTTT
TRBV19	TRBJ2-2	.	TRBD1	CASSISGQRSTGELFF	TGTGCCAGTAGCATATCGGGACAGAGATCCACCGGGGAGCTGTTTTTT
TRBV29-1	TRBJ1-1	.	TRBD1	CGIRTGRLTEAFF	TGCGGCATCCGGACAGGTCGTTTAACTGAAGCTTTCTTT
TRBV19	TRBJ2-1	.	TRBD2	CASSIPKSGTSGRYNEQFF	TGTGCCAGTAGTATACCAAAGTCCGGGACTAGCGGGAGGTATAATGAGCAGTTCTTC
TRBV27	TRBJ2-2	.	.	CASSLFGAVDTGELFF	TGTGCCAGCAGTTTATTTGGGGCGGTGGACACCGGGGAGCTGTTTTTT
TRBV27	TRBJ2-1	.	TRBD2	CASSFSSGRGWHNEQFF	TGTGCCAGCAGTTTTTCCTCCGGGCGGGGGTGGCACAATGAGCAGTTCTTC
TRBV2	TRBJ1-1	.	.	CASRGSGVGNTEAFF	TGTGCCAGCAGGGGGTCCGGGGTAGGGAATACTGAAGCTTTCTTT
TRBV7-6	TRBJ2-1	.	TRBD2	CASSPRPGGFGTSPHNEQFF	TGTGCCAGCAGCCCAAGGCCAGGGGGGTTTGGGACTAGCCCTCACAATGAGCAGTTCTTC
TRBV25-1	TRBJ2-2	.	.	CASSDRNTGELFF	TGTGCCAGCAGCGACAGAAACACCGGGGAGCTGTTTTTT
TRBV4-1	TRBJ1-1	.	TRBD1	CASSQTGAEAFF	TGCGCCAGCAGCCAAACAGGGGCTGAAGCTTTCTTT
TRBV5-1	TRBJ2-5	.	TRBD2	CASSLLAGEETQYF	TGCGCCAGCAGCCTACTAGCGGGGGAAGAGACCCAGTACTTC
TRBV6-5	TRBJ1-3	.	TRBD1	CASSQGAGGNTIYF	TGTGCCAGCAGTCAGGGGGCCGGAGGAAACACCATATATTTT
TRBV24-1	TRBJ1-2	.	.	CATSDLGVNYGYTF	TGTGCCACCAGTGATTTAGGGGTTAACTATGGCTACACCTTC
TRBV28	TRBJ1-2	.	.	CAGGGANYGYTF	TGTGCCGGGGGGGGAGCTAACTATGGCTACACCTTC
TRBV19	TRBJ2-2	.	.	CASSITAGELFF	TGTGCCAGTAGTATTACTGCCGGGGAGCTGTTTTTT
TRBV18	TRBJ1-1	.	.	CASSPSSRVNTEAFF	TGTGCCAGCTCACCAAGTTCCAGGGTGAACACTGAAGCTTTCTTT
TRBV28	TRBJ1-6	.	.	CASTEAQGKSNSPLHF	TGTGCCAGCACCGAAGCCCAGGGAAAAAGCAATTCACCCCTCCACTTT
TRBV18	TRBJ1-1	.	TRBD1	CASSSQTGGRAFF	TGTGCCAGCTCATCCCAAACAGGGGGGCGTGCTTTCTTT